This T cell receptor (beta chain) was found in a study of T cells after yellow fever vaccination. Study outcomes and limitations: Most primary-vaccination clones reappeared after the booster (approximately 95% CD4, more than 70% CD8).

This clonotype was found a few times. Its antigen is unknown. V was shortened by 6 bases and J by 4 bases, with 12 bases between the two germline ends. The CDR3 runs 14 residues. Germline assignment: CDR1 SNHLY and CDR2 FYNNEI. TCRdb ran MiXCR on the 5' RACE reads and lists one entry per CDR3 protein. The sample shows 250,000 to 400,000 distinct CDR3 sequences, 3.5% to 4.5% of them seen only once. The sequenced sample was PBMCs, obtained 15 days after the yellow fever booster vaccination. The sequence derives from a man in his late teens or twenties who received the YFV17D yellow fever vaccine. This chain joins TRBV2 and TRBJ1-4, with a possible D match to TRBD1 (6 bases). This chain's CDR3 is CASSNRAFNEKLFF. Here the CDR3 DNA reads TGTGCCAGCAGCAACAGGGCCTTTAATGAAAAACTGTTTTTT. The full variable domain, with the rest looked up from reference TRBV2 and TRBJ1-4, is EPEVTQTPSHQVTQMGQEVILRCVPISNHLYFYWYRQILGQKVEFLVSFYNNEISEKSEIFDDQFSVERPDGSNFTLKIRSTKLEDSAMYFCASSNRAFNEKLFFGSGTQLSVL.